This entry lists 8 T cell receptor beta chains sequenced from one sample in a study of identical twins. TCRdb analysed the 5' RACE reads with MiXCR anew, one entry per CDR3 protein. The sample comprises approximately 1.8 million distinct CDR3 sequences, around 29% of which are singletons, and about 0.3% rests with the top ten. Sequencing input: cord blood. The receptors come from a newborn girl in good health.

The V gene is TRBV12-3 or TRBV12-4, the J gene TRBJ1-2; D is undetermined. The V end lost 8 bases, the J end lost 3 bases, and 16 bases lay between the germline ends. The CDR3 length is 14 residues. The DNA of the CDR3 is TGTGCCAGCTGTCGTTGGCCCGGACACTATGGCTACACCTTC. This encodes CASCRWPGHYGYTF.

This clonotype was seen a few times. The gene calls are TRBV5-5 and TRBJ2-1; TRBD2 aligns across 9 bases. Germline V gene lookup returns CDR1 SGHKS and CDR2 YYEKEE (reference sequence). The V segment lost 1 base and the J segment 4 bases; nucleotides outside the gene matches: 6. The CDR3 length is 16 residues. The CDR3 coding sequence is TGTGCCAGCAGCTTGCTCGGCGGGAGGGTTTACAATGAGCAGTTCTTC. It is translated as CASSLLGGRVYNEQFF. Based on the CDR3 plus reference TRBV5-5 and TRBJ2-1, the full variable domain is DAGVTQSPTHLIKTRGQQVTLRCSPISGHKSVSWYQQVLGQGPQFIFQYYEKEERGRGNFPDRFSARQFPNYSSELNVNALLLGDSALYLCASSLLGGRVYNEQFFGPGTRLTVL.

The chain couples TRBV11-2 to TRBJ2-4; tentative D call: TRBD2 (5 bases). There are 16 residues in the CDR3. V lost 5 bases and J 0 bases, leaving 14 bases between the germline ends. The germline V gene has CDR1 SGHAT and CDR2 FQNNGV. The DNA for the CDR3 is TGTGCCAGCAGCCCCGAGGGCTGGCTAGCCAAAAACATTCAGTACTTC. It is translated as CASSPEGWLAKNIQYF.

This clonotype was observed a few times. DNA of the CDR3: TGTGCCACTAAGGAGGGCTCAGCCAAAAACATTCAGTACTTC. Its protein product is CATKEGSAKNIQYF. This chain uses TRBV24-1 with TRBJ2-4; perhaps TRBD2 as D (6 bases). Trimming took off 10 bases at V and 0 bases at J, with 12 bases between the two ends. Germline assignment: CDR1 KGHDR and CDR2 SFDVKD. This CDR3 is built from 14 residues.

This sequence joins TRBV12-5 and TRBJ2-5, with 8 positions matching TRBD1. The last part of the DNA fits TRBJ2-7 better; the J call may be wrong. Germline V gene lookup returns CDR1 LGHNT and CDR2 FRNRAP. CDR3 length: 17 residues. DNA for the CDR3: TGTGCTAGTGCCGTCATAGGGCCAGGGGGCGCCTCCTACGAGCAGTACTTC. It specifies CASAVIGPGGASYEQYF.

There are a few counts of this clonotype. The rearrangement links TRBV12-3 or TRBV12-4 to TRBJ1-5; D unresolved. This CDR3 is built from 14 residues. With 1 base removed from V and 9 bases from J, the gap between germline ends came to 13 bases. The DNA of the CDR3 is TGTGCCAGCAGTTTAGGGACCAGGAGTTGGCCCCAGCATTTT. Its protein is CASSLGTRSWPQHF.

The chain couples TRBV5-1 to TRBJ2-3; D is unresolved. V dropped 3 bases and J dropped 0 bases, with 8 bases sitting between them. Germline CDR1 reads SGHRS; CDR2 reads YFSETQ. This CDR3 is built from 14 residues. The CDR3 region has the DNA TGCGCCAGCAGCTGGGTATCTAGCACAGATACGCAGTATTTT. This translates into CASSWVSSTDTQYF.

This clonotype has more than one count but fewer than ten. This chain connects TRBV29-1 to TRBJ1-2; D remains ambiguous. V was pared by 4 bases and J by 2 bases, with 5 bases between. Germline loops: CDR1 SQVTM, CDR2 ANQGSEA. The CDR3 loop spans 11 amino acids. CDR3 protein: CSVAPNYGYTF. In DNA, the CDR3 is TGCAGCGTTGCCCCGAACTATGGCTACACCTTC.